The 29 T cell receptor beta chains below all came from one sample that was sequenced in a study of OX40 agonist ivuxolimab in advanced cancers. Repertoires were generated with immunoSEQ multiplex PCR, while TCRdb's copy carries only in-frame clones and drops some. This sample has 15,000 to 20,000 clones, with about 81% found just once. This material consisted of CD4+ or CD8+ T cells sorted from blood, taken in a trial of the OX40 agonist ivuxolimab. The receptors here all came from an adult with an advanced solid tumor such as melanoma, head and neck, liver or kidney cancer.

The chain joins TRBV9 to TRBJ2-1; no clear D gene. CDR3 length: 14 residues. Germline V lookup: CDR1 SGDLS, CDR2 YYNGEE. Trimming cost V 4 bases and J 8 bases, with 16 bases left between them. CDR3 in amino acids: CASSSRSDSYEQFF. DNA of the CDR3: TGTGCCAGCAGCTCCCGATCTGACTCCTATGAGCAGTTCTTC.

The chain employs TRBV27 and TRBJ1-5, with TRBD1 matching over 8 bases. V lost 2 bases, J lost 2 bases, and 2 bases stayed unmatched. The CDR3 has 15 amino acids. Germline V gene sequence: CDR1 MNHEY, CDR2 SMNVEV (reference sequence). The CDR3, as DNA: TGTGCCAGCAGTTTAGCGACAGGGGGCAATCAGCCCCAGCATTTT. Residues: CASSLATGGNQPQHF.

This clone was recorded once. The V call is TRBV19, the J call TRBJ2-5, with 9 positions matching TRBD1. After removal of 1 base from V and 4 bases from J, the junction contained 13 bases not matched to a gene. The CDR3 length is 18 residues. The germline CDR1 and CDR2 sequences are LNHDA and SQIVND (reference sequence). The chain's CDR3 is CASSIADQDRGRVETQYF. The CDR3 nucleotides are TGTGCCAGTAGTATAGCAGATCAGGACAGGGGACGCGTAGAGACCCAGTACTTC.

The V and J genes are TRBV28 and TRBJ1-4, with 7 bases that match TRBD1. Trimming removed 8 bases from V and 8 bases from J; junction bases left unmatched: 5. In germline, CDR1 is MDHEN, CDR2 SYDVKM. This CDR3 contains 12 residues. The CDR3 sequence: CASDRAGEKLFF. The CDR3, as DNA: TGTGCCAGCGACAGGGCCGGCGAAAAACTGTTTTTT.

This sequence joins TRBV5-8 and TRBJ1-5; a possible D gene is TRBD1 (6 bases). The CDR3 is 15 amino acids. The germline V gene encodes CDR1 SGHTS and CDR2 YDEGEE. V was trimmed by 4 bases and J by 7 bases, leaving 18 bases between them. This chain's CDR3 is CASSPWEGGGQPQHF. The CDR3 DNA reads TGTGCCAGCAGCCCCTGGGAGGGGGGAGGGCAGCCCCAGCATTTT. Using reference TRBV5-8 and TRBJ1-5 for the parts outside the CDR3, the full variable domain is EAGVTQSPTHLIKTRGQQATLRCSPISGHTSVYWYQQALGLGLQFLLWYDEGEERNRGNFPPRFSGRQFPNYSSELNVNALELEDSALYLCASSPWEGGGQPQHFGDGTRLSIL.

This clone has just one count. The CDR3 loop reads CASSARGRETQYF. The CDR3 region has the DNA TGTGCCAGCAGTGCCAGGGGGCGAGAGACCCAGTACTTC. The rearrangement joins TRBV25-1 to TRBJ2-5, with 8 bases that match TRBD1. Losses at the gene ends were 4 bases for V and 4 bases for J; bases not matched to a gene: 2. Germline CDR1 and CDR2: MGHDK and SYGVNS. CDR3 length: 13 residues.

The chain has TRBV7-2 and TRBJ2-1, with 13 nucleotides matching TRBD2. Per germline, CDR1 SGHTA and CDR2 FQGNSA. This CDR3 comprises 17 residues. V lost 2 bases to trimming and J lost 9 bases; unmatched junction nucleotides: 10. The CDR3 DNA follows: TGTGCCAGCAGCTTAATCCGAACTAGCGGGAGGGCCGGTGAGCAGTTCTTC. Translating it yields CASSLIRTSGRAGEQFF. Full variable domain (outside the CDR3, taken from reference TRBV7-2 and TRBJ2-1): GAGVSQSPSNKVTEKGKDVELRCDPISGHTALYWYRQSLGQGLEFLIYFQGNSAPDKSGLPSDRFSAERTGGSVSTLTIQRTQQEDSAVYLCASSLIRTSGRAGEQFFGPGTRLTVL.

The chain is built from TRBV30 and TRBJ1-2; D remains unclear. Germline V lookup: CDR1 GTSNPN, CDR2 SVGIG (reference sequence). V lost 0 bases to trimming and J lost 2 bases, with 7 bases between them. The CDR3 loop spans 13 amino acids. CDR3 region: CAWSVEANYGYTF. CDR3 in DNA: TGTGCCTGGAGTGTTGAGGCAAACTATGGCTACACCTTC.

This clone was observed a single time. This rearrangement joins TRBV6-6 to TRBJ2-1; D may be TRBD1 (7 bases). Germline assignment: CDR1 MNHNY and CDR2 SVGAGI (reference sequence). V lost 2 bases and J lost 4, with 9 bases in between. This CDR3 is 14 amino acids long. CDR3 sequence (DNA): TGTGCCAGCAGTTACGCGGGACAGTACAATGAGCAGTTCTTC. Its protein is CASSYAGQYNEQFF.

V is TRBV5-1 and J is TRBJ1-4, with D possibly being TRBD1 (5 bases). Germline assignment: CDR1 SGHRS and CDR2 YFSETQ. The CDR3 has 13 amino acids. Trimming took 1 base from V and 8 from J, leaving 9 bases between them. The CDR3 nucleotides read TGCGCCAGCAGCTTGAGGGGTGGGGAAAAACTGTTTTTT. Amino acids: CASSLRGGEKLFF.

For the CDR3, the DNA is TGTGCCAGCAGCGTTAGGACTATGAGGGCTTTCTTT. It is translated as CASSVRTMRAFF. The chain couples TRBV5-6 to TRBJ1-1; D is undetermined. Germline lookup yields CDR1 SGHDT and CDR2 YYEEEE. The CDR3 is 12 amino acids. Trimming took 4 bases from V and 11 from J, leaving 15 bases between them.

The J gene is TRBJ1-4, the V gene TRBV7-9; 7 nucleotides agree with TRBD1. CDR1 is SEHNR and CDR2 is FQNEAQ in the germline V gene (reference sequence). There are 16 residues in the CDR3. V lost 5 bases to trimming and J lost 6 bases; unmatched junction nucleotides: 12. The CDR3 DNA follows: TGTGCCAGCAGCCTAAGAACGGACAGGTTAGATGAAAAACTGTTTTTT. Translation gives CASSLRTDRLDEKLFF.

The chain recombines TRBV19 with TRBJ2-1, with 7 bases that match TRBD1. The CDR3 has 14 amino acids. Losses at the gene ends were 7 bases for V and 4 bases for J; bases not matched to a gene: 7. Germline CDR1 reads LNHDA; CDR2 reads SQIVND (reference sequence). CDR3 sequence (DNA): TGTGCCAGTAAAGGGGACAGCCTTTACAATGAGCAGTTCTTC. This codes for CASKGDSLYNEQFF. Full variable domain (outside the CDR3, taken from reference TRBV19 and TRBJ2-1): DGGITQSPKYLFRKEGQNVTLSCEQNLNHDAMYWYRQDPGQGLRLIYYSQIVNDFQKGDIAEGYSVSREKKESFPLTVTSAQKNPTAFYLCASKGDSLYNEQFFGPGTRLTVL.

The V call is TRBV28, the J call TRBJ2-7, with D tentatively TRBD2 (6 bases). CDR3 length: 13 residues. The germline V and J ends were trimmed by 6 bases and 3 bases, with 12 bases remaining between them. CDR1 and CDR2 (germline): MDHEN, SYDVKM. The CDR3 region has the DNA TGTGCCAGCAGGGGACTGGGATACTACGAGCAGTACTTC. Amino acid sequence: CASRGLGYYEQYF.

For this clone: Germline is not matched at one junction end, which may reflect a read error. V gene TRBV6-9 combines with J gene TRBJ2-1, with 7 positions matching TRBD2. The CDR3 loop spans 16 amino acids. Germline V gene sequence: CDR1 MNHGY, CDR2 SVAAGI. The DNA of the CDR3 is TGTGCCGGCAGTAGCGGTGGTGGGAGGGCCTTAAATGAGCAGTTCTTC. Encoded protein: CAGSSGGGRALNEQFF.

The CDR3 loop reads CASSKKKGTHQETQYF. Here the CDR3 DNA reads TGTGCCAGCAGCAAAAAAAAAGGGACACACCAAGAGACCCAGTACTTC. The rearrangement uses TRBV21-1 and TRBJ2-5; the D call in the table, TRBD1, was not verified against the DNA. TRBV21-1 is flagged as a pseudogene. This CDR3 has 16 amino acids.

The J gene is TRBJ2-7, the V gene TRBV4-1; a weak D match, TRBD2 (6 bases). Deletions cut 6 bases from V and 4 bases from J, with 16 bases between. Germline loops: CDR1 MGHRA, CDR2 YSYEKL. The CDR3 has 14 amino acids. The CDR3 DNA follows: TGCGCCAGCAGGAAGGGACTTAACGAGTACGAGCAGTACTTC. Protein sequence: CASRKGLNEYEQYF.

The genes are TRBV30 and TRBJ2-2, with TRBD2 as a possible D gene (6 bases). The CDR3 spans 19 residues. Germline V lookup: CDR1 GTSNPN, CDR2 SVGIG (reference sequence). With 0 bases removed from V and 0 bases from J, the gap between germline ends came to 20 bases. The chain's CDR3 is CAWSVIMRGVTTNTGELFF. The CDR3 DNA reads as TGTGCCTGGAGTGTAATCATGCGGGGTGTAACTACGAACACCGGGGAGCTGTTTTTT.

This clone has just a few counts. The J gene is TRBJ2-7, the V gene TRBV28, with 9 bases identical to TRBD1. V dropped 5 bases and J dropped 3; count of bases not matched to a gene: 8. The CDR3 is made up of 15 amino acids. Germline CDR1 and CDR2: MDHEN and SYDVKM. CDR3: CASSDTGGASYEQYF. CDR3 sequence (DNA): TGTGCCAGCAGTGACACAGGGGGCGCAAGCTACGAGCAGTACTTC.

V and J are TRBV6-1 and TRBJ2-5, with 8 nucleotides matching TRBD1. The V gene end was trimmed by 0 bases and the J gene end by 5 bases; junction bases not matched to a gene: 8. CDR1 MNHNS and CDR2 SASEGT come from the germline V gene. The CDR3 is made up of 16 amino acids. Here the CDR3 reads CASSEAVGQGGETQYF. The CDR3 DNA follows: TGTGCCAGCAGTGAAGCGGTCGGACAGGGTGGGGAGACCCAGTACTTC.

The chain is built from TRBV7-2 and TRBJ2-2; D gene unclear. Trimming shortened V by 0 bases and J by 6 bases, and 11 bases separated the two germline ends. Per the germline V gene, CDR1 is SGHTA and CDR2 is FQGNSA. This CDR3 contains 15 residues. As DNA, the CDR3 is TGTGCCAGCAGCTTAGCGCATTCGTCCCCCGGGGAGCTGTTTTTT. Translated, it gives CASSLAHSSPGELFF. The full variable domain, rest sourced from reference TRBV7-2 and TRBJ2-2, is GAGVSQSPSNKVTEKGKDVELRCDPISGHTALYWYRQSLGQGLEFLIYFQGNSAPDKSGLPSDRFSAERTGGSVSTLTIQRTQQEDSAVYLCASSLAHSSPGELFFGEGSRLTVL.

This chain uses TRBV7-8 with TRBJ2-5, with D possibly TRBD2 on 7 matching bases. From germline, CDR1 is SGHVS and CDR2 FQNEAQ. Trimming stripped 6 bases from V and 5 bases from J, with 19 bases between. This CDR3 has 15 amino acids. CDR3 sequence reads: CASSRTRGAGETQYF. For the CDR3, the DNA is TGTGCCAGCAGTCGCACTCGGGGGGCAGGGGAGACCCAGTACTTC.

Only a few counts were recorded for this clone. The chain employs TRBV30 and TRBJ1-4; the D gene is possibly TRBD1 (5 bases). V was trimmed by 5 bases and J by 5 bases, leaving 6 bases between them. The CDR3 runs 11 residues. Germline V gives CDR1 GTSNPN, CDR2 SVGIG (reference sequence). The CDR3 protein is CAWGTNEKLFF. In DNA, the CDR3 is TGTGCCTGGGGGACGAATGAAAAACTGTTTTTT.

The rearrangement uses TRBV18 and TRBJ1-2; TRBD1 agrees at 7 bases. V lost 4 bases, J lost 1 base, and 6 bases stayed unmatched. Germline lookup yields CDR1 KGHSH and CDR2 LQKENI. The CDR3 length is 15 residues. In DNA, the CDR3 is TGTGCCAGCTCACGGCCGGGACAGCTTAACTATGGCTACACCTTC. This translates into CASSRPGQLNYGYTF.

The gene calls are TRBV6-5 and TRBJ1-2; 8 nucleotides agree with TRBD1. Trimming at V came to 6 bases and at J to 4 bases, leaving 4 bases not matched to a gene. Germline assignment: CDR1 MNHEY and CDR2 SVGAGI. The CDR3 totals 13 residues. CDR3 nucleotides: TGTGCCAGCAGCCGTGGACAGGGCTATGGCTACACCTTC. Amino acids: CASSRGQGYGYTF.

The chain links TRBV6-1 to TRBJ2-5, with 7 bases aligning to TRBD2. V lost 4 bases, J lost 5 bases, and 7 bases stayed unmatched. Germline V gene sequence: CDR1 MNHNS, CDR2 SASEGT. The CDR3 sequence is 14 residues long. CDR3 nucleotide sequence: TGTGCCAGCAGTGCAATCGGACTAGGCGAGACCCAGTACTTC. It translates to CASSAIGLGETQYF.

This clone was observed a handful of times. The chain recombines TRBV27 with TRBJ2-7; 8 nucleotides match TRBD2. J lost 1 base, V lost 3 bases, and 8 bases had no gene match. CDR1 and CDR2 (germline): MNHEY, SMNVEV (reference sequence). The CDR3 totals 16 residues. The DNA of the CDR3 is TGTGCCAGCAGTTTTTCGTACGGGAGGGGGTCCTACGAGCAGTACTTC. Amino acid sequence: CASSFSYGRGSYEQYF.

V is TRBV30 and J is TRBJ1-2; D is undetermined. The V end was cut by 3 bases, the J end by 2 bases, with 10 bases between. The length of the CDR3 is 13 residues. CDR1 GTSNPN and CDR2 SVGIG come from the germline V gene (reference sequence). CDR3 region: CAWRSDGNYGYTF. CDR3 sequence (DNA): TGTGCCTGGAGGTCGGACGGGAACTATGGCTACACCTTC.

This chain links TRBV6-5 with TRBJ1-4, with D possibly being TRBD1 (6 bases). From germline, CDR1 is MNHEY and CDR2 SVGAGI. This CDR3 region has 14 residues. V was pared by 0 bases and J by 7 bases, with 9 bases between. DNA of the CDR3: TGTGCCAGCAGTTACTCGGCAGGGGCTGAAAAACTGTTTTTT. Amino acid sequence: CASSYSAGAEKLFF.